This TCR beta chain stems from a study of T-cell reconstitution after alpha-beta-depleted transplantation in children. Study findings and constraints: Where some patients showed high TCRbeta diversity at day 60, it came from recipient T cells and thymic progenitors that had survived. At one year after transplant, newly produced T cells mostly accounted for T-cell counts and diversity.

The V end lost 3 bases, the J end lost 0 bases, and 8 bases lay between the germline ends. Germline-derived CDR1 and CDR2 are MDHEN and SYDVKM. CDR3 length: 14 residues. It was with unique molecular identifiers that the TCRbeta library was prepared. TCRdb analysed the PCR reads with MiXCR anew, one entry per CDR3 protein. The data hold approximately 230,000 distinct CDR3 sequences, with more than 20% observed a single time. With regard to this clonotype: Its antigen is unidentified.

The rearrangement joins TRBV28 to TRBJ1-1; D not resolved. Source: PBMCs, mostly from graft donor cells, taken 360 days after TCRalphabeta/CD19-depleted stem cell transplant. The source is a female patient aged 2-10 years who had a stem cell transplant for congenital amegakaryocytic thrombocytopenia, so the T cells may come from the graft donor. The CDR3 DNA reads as TGTGCCAGCAGTTTTAGACAATTGAACACTGAAGCTTTCTTT. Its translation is CASSFRQLNTEAFF.